This note documents a single T cell receptor (beta chain) sequence. What it binds is not known. Assay used: immunoSEQ multiplex PCR; TCRdb lists only in-frame clones, some missing. Seen here are hundreds of thousands of clones, around 90% observed once, and the top ten hold about 3.9%. Trimming took off 2 bases at V and 3 bases at J, with 9 bases between the two ends. This CDR3 is 14 amino acids long. Germline V gene data show CDR1 as SGHKS and CDR2 as YYEKEE (reference sequence). The record originates from a study of Ad26.COV2.S vaccination and SARS-CoV-2 variants. General study points: Overall T cell responses may have been underestimated by the analyses of TCR breadth and depth.

The receptor's source is a human donor who had recovered from COVID-19. Sequencing was performed on peripheral blood, taken after recovery from COVID-19. V gene TRBV5-5 combines with J gene TRBJ2-1; D assignment may be TRBD1 or TRBD2 (5 bases each). The CDR3 DNA follows: TGTGCCAGCAGCTTCAGGGACCGCTACAATGAGCAGTTCTTC. Amino acid sequence: CASSFRDRYNEQFF.